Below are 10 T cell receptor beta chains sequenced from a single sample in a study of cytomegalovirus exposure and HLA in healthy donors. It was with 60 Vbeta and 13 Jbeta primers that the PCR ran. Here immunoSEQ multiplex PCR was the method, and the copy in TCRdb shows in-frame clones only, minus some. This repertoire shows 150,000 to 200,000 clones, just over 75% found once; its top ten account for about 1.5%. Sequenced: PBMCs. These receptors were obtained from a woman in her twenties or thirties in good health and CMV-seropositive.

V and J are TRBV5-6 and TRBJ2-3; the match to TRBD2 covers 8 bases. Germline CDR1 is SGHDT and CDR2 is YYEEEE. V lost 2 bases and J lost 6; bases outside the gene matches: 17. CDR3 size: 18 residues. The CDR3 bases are TGTGCCAGCAGCTTATGGCGAGGAGCGGGAGACCTTTCTGATACGCAGTATTTT. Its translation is CASSLWRGAGDLSDTQYF.

The CDR3, as DNA: TGTGCCAGCAGCTTACGACCGGGACAGTCCTATGGCTACACCTTC. It specifies CASSLRPGQSYGYTF. This chain connects TRBV7-2 to TRBJ1-2, with 7 bases matching TRBD1. J gave up 4 bases and V 2 bases, and 7 bases lay outside the gene matches. The CDR3 consists of 15 residues. Germline V gene lookup returns CDR1 SGHTA and CDR2 FQGNSA.

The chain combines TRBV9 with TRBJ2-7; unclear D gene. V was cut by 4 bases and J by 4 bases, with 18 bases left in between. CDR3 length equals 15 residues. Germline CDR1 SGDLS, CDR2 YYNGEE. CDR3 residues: CASSLGPGIQYEQYF. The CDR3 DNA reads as TGTGCCAGCAGCTTAGGCCCAGGTATCCAATACGAGCAGTACTTC.

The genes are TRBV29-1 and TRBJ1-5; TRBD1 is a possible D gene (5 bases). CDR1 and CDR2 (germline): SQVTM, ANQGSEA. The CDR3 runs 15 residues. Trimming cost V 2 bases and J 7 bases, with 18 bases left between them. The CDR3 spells CSVEPGVGAGQPQHF. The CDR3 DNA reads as TGCAGCGTTGAACCGGGGGTTGGAGCAGGACAGCCCCAGCATTTT.

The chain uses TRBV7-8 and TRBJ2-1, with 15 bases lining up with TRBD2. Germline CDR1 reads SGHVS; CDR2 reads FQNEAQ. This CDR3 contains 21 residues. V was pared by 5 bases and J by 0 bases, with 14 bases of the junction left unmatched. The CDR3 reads CASSQPPGLAGGGDSYNEQFF. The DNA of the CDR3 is TGTGCCAGCAGCCAACCTCCGGGACTAGCGGGAGGAGGGGACTCCTACAATGAGCAGTTCTTC. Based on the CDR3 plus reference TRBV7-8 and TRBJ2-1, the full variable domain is GAGVSQSPRYKVAKRGQDVALRCDPISGHVSLFWYQQALGQGPEFLTYFQNEAQLDKSGLPSDRFFAERPEGSVSTLKIQRTQQEDSAVYLCASSQPPGLAGGGDSYNEQFFGPGTRLTVL.

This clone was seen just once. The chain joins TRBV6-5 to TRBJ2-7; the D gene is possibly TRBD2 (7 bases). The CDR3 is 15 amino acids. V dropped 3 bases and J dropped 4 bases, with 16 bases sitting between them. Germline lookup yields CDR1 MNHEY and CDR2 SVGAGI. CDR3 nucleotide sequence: TGTGCCAGCAGTTATGCCCCGCGGGGGCTGTACGAGCAGTACTTC. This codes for CASSYAPRGLYEQYF.

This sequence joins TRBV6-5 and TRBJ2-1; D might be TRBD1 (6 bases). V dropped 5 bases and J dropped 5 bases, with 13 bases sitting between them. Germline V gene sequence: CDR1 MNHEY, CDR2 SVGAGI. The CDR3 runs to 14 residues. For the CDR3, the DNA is TGTGCCAGCAGTAGCACTAGGGGGAACAATGAGCAGTTCTTC. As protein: CASSSTRGNNEQFF.

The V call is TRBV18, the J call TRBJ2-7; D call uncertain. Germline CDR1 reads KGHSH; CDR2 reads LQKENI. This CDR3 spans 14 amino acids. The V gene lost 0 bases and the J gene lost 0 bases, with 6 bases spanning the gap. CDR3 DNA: TGTGCCAGCTCACCACCAAGGAGCTCCTACGAGCAGTACTTC. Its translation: CASSPPRSSYEQYF.

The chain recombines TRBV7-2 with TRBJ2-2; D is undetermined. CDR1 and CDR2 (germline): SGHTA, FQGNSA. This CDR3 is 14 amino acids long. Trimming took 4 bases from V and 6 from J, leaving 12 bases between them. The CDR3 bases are TGTGCCAGCAGCTACTCCAGGTCCTCCGGGGAGCTGTTTTTT. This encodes CASSYSRSSGELFF.

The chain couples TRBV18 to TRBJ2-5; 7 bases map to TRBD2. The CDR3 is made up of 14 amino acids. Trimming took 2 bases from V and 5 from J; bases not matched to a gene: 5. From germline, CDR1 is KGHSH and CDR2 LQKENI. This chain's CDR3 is CASSPGLGGETQYF. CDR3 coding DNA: TGTGCCAGCTCACCAGGACTAGGAGGGGAGACCCAGTACTTC.